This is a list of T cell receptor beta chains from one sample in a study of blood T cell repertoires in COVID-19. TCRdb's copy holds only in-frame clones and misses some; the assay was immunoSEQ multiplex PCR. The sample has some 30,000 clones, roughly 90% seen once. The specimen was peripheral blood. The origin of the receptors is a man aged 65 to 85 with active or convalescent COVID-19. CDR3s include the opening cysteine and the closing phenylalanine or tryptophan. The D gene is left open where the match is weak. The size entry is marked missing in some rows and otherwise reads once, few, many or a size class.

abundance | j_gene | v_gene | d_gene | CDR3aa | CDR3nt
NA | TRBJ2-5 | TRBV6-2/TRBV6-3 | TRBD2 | CASSQPSGEETQYF | TGTGCCAGCAGCCAACCCAGCGGGGAAGAGACCCAGTACTTC
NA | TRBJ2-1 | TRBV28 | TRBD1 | CASGMTGKLDEQFF | TGTGCCAGCGGAATGACAGGGAAGTTAGATGAGCAGTTCTTC
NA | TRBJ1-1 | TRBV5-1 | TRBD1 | CASSLRSGTAFMNTEAFF | TGCGCCAGCAGCTTGCGATCCGGGACAGCTTTCATGAACACTGAAGCTTTCTTT
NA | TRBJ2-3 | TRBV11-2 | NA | CASRGTHTQYF | TGTGCCAGCAGAGGGACACATACGCAGTATTTT
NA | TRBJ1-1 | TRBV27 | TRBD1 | CASSLRQGEAFF | TGTGCCAGCAGTCTTCGACAGGGTGAAGCTTTCTTT
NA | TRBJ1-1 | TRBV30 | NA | CAWSPPGNTEAFF | TGTGCCTGGAGTCCCCCAGGGAACACTGAAGCTTTCTTT
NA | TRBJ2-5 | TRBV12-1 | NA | CASSLDRWETQYF | TGTGCCAGCAGCTTGGACAGGTGGGAGACCCAGTACTTC
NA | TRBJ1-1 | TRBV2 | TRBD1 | CASRDGQGGTEAFF | TGTGCCAGCAGGGATGGACAGGGCGGGACTGAAGCTTTCTTT
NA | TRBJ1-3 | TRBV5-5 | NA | CASSLGVSSGNTIYF | TGTGCCAGCAGCCTAGGGGTCTCCTCTGGAAACACCATATATTTT
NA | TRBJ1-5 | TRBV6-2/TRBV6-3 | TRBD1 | CASSSAGGKPQHF | TGTGCCAGCAGTTCGGCAGGGGGGAAGCCCCAGCATTTT
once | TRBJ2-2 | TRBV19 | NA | CASRRTETNTGELFF | TGTGCCAGTAGGAGGACAGAAACTAACACCGGGGAGCTGTTTTTT
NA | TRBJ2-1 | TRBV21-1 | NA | CASSKTSSGREADEQFF | TGTGCCAGCAGCAAAACTTCTAGCGGGAGGGAGGCCGATGAGCAGTTCTTC
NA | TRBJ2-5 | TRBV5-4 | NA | CASSSPRGTQETQYF | TGTGCCAGCAGCTCTCCGAGAGGGACTCAAGAGACCCAGTACTTC
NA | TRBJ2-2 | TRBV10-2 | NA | CASSLLGNTGELFF | TGCGCCAGCAGCCTTCTCGGGAACACCGGGGAGCTGTTTTTT
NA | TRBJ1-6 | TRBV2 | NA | CASFSDRSVSPLHF | TGTGCCAGCTTTTCCGACAGGTCGGTTTCACCCCTCCACTTT
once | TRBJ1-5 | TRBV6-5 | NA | CASSLAGSVYQPQHF | TGTGCCAGCAGTTTGGCAGGGTCGGTGTATCAGCCCCAGCATTTT
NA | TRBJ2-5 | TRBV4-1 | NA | CASSQDGQGETQYF | TGCGCCAGCAGCCAAGATGGTCAGGGCGAGACCCAGTACTTC
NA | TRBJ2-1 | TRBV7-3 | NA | CASSLMSLSGWNEQFF | TGTGCCAGCAGCTTAATGTCGTTGTCGGGGTGGAATGAGCAGTTCTTC
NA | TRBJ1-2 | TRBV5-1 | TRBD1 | CASSSSPTGDGYTF | TGCGCCAGCAGCTCCTCGCCGACAGGGGACGGCTACACCTTC
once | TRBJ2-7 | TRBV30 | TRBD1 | CAWSVFGTGVYEQYF | TGTGCCTGGAGTGTATTCGGGACAGGGGTTTACGAGCAGTACTTC
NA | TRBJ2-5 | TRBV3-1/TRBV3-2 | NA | CASSRLQETQYF | TGTGCCAGCAGCCGACTCCAAGAGACCCAGTACTTC
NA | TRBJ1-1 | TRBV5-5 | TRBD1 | CASSLVPGQGVNTEAFF | TGTGCCAGCAGCTTGGTCCCGGGACAGGGGGTGAACACTGAAGCTTTCTTT
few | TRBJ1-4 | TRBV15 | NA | CATSSGWGANEKLFF | TGTGCCACCAGCAGCGGGTGGGGGGCTAATGAAAAACTGTTTTTT
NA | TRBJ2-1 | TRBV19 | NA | CASRNWSRAYNEQFF | TGTGCCAGTAGAAATTGGTCTCGGGCCTACAATGAGCAGTTCTTC
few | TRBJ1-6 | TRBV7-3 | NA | CASSLDMGSPLHF | TGTGCCAGCAGCTTGGACATGGGATCACCCCTCCACTTT
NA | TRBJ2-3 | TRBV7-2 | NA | CASSPGGTDTQYF | TGTGCCAGCAGCCCGGGGGGCACAGATACGCAGTATTTT
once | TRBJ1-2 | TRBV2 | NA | CASSEVAIGYGYTF | TGTGCCAGCAGTGAAGTAGCAATTGGCTATGGCTACACCTTC
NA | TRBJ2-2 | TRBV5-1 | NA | CASSSDYPNTGELFF | TGCGCCAGCAGCTCCGACTATCCTAACACCGGGGAGCTGTTTTTT
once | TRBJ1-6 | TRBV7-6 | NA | CASSEEAGPGNSPLHF | TGTGCCAGCAGCGAAGAGGCGGGTCCCGGTAATTCACCCCTCCACTTT
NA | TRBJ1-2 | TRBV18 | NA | CASSLGERNYGYTF | TGTGCCAGCTCGCTCGGGGAGAGAAACTATGGCTACACCTTC
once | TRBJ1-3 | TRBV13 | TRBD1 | CASSRSATGSGNTIYF | TGTGCCAGCAGCCGATCAGCGACAGGGTCTGGAAACACCATATATTTT
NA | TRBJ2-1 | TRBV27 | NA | CASSASTSSAAEQFF | TGTGCCAGCAGTGCGTCTACATCTAGCGCGGCTGAGCAGTTCTTC
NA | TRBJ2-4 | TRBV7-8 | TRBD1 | CASSSSGQLLNIQYF | TGTGCCAGCAGCTCCTCGGGACAGTTGCTAAACATTCAGTACTTC
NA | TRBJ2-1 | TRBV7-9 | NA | CASSFVSREQFF | TGTGCCAGCAGCTTCGTATCCCGTGAGCAGTTCTTC
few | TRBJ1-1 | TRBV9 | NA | CASGRVNTEAFF | TGTGCCAGCGGCAGGGTGAACACTGAAGCTTTCTTT
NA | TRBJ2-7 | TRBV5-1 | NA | CASSLAGGVVHEQYF | TGCGCCAGCAGCTTGGCCGGAGGGGTGGTCCACGAGCAGTACTTC
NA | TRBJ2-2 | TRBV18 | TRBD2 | CASSPPAGVTGELFF | TGTGCCAGCTCACCTCCAGCGGGAGTCACCGGGGAGCTGTTTTTT
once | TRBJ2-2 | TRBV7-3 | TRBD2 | CASSPGGSATGELFF | TGTGCCAGCAGCCCGGGGGGGTCGGCCACCGGGGAGCTGTTTTTT
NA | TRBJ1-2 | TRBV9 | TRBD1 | CASSVAGTGDGYTF | TGTGCCAGCAGCGTAGCCGGGACAGGGGATGGCTACACCTTC
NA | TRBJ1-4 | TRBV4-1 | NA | CASSQDRGERKLFF | TGCGCCAGCAGCCAAGATCGGGGGGAGAGAAAACTGTTTTTT
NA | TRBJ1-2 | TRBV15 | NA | CATSRATVIYGYTF | TGTGCCACCAGCAGAGCCACAGTCATCTATGGCTACACCTTC
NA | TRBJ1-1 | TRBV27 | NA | CASSLMGGTEAFF | TGTGCCAGCAGTTTAATGGGAGGCACTGAAGCTTTCTTT
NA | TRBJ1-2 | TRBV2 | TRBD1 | CASSEAGTVTWHGYTF | TGTGCCAGCAGTGAAGCGGGGACAGTGACCTGGCATGGCTACACCTTC
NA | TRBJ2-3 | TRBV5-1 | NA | CASSWGGGSEYF | NA
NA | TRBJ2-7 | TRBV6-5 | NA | CASTTAGPSGYEQYF | TGTGCCAGCACTACCGCAGGGCCTTCGGGCTACGAGCAGTACTTC
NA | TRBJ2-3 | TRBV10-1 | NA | CASSGPGAGSWDTDTQYF | TGCGCCAGCAGTGGCCCCGGAGCGGGCAGCTGGGACACAGATACGCAGTATTTT
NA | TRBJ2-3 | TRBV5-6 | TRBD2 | CASQPTSGRTDTQYF | TGTGCCAGCCAACCGACCAGCGGGAGAACAGATACGCAGTATTTT
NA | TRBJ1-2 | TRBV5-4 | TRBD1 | CASSLDGTDYGYTF | TGTGCCAGCAGCCTGGACGGGACAGACTATGGCTACACCTTC
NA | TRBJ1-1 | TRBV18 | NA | CASSLKQAEAFF | TGTGCCAGCTCACTAAAACAGGCTGAAGCTTTCTTT
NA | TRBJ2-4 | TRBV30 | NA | CAWQGLAKNIQYF | TGTGCCTGGCAGGGCCTAGCCAAAAACATTCAGTACTTC
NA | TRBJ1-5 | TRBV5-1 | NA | CASSLAGHPSQPQHF | TGCGCCAGCAGCTTGGCGGGACACCCGAGCCAGCCCCAGCATTTT
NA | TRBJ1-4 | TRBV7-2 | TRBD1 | CASSSQGDRKKLFF | TGTGCCAGCAGCTCGCAGGGGGATCGTAAAAAACTGTTTTTT
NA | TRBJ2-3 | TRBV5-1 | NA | CASSRMAVTDTQYF | TGCGCCAGCAGCCGCATGGCGGTCACAGATACGCAGTATTTT